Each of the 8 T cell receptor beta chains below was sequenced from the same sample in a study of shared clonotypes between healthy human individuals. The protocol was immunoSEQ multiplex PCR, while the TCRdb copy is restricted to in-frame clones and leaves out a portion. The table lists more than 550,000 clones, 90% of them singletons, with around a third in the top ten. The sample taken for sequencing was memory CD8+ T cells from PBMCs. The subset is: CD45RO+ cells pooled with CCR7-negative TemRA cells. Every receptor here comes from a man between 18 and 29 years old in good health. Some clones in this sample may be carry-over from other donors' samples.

The CDR3 reads CASSPPDGYEQYF. As DNA, the CDR3 is TGCGCCAGCAGCCCCCCGGACGGCTACGAGCAGTACTTC. The chain uses TRBV4-1 and TRBJ2-7; D gene uncertain. Germline CDR1 is MGHRA and CDR2 is YSYEKL. The V gene lost 4 bases and the J gene lost 3 bases, with 10 bases spanning the gap. The length of the CDR3 is 13 residues.

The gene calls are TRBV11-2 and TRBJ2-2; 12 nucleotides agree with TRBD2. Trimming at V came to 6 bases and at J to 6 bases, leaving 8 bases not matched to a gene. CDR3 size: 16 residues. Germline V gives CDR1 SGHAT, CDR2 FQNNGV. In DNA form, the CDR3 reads TGTGCCAGCAGGCGAACGGGACTAGCGGGCCCCGGGGAGCTGTTTTTT. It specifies CASRRTGLAGPGELFF. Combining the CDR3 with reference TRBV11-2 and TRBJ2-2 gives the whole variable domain EAGVAQSPRYKIIEKRQSVAFWCNPISGHATLYWYQQILGQGPKLLIQFQNNGVVDDSQLPKDRFSAERLKGVDSTLKIQPAKLEDSAVYLCASRRTGLAGPGELFFGEGSRLTVL.

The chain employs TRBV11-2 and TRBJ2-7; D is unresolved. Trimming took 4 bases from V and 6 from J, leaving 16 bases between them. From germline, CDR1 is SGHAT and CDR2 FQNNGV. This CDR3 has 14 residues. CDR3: CASSSRGPPLEQYF. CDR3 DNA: TGTGCCAGCAGCTCCAGAGGACCCCCTCTCGAGCAGTACTTC.

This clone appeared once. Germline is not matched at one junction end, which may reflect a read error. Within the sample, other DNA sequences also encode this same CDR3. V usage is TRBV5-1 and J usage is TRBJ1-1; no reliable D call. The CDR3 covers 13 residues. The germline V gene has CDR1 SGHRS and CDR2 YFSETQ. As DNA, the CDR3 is TGTGCCAGCAGCCCCAATTTGCAGACTGAAGCTTTCTTT. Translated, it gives CASSPNLQTEAFF.

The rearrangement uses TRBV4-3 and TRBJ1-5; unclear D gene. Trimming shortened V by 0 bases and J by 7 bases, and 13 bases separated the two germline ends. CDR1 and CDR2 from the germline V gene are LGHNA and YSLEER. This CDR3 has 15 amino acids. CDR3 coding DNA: TGCGCCAGCAGCCAAGATTGGCCCAAATCACAGCCCCAGCATTTT. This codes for CASSQDWPKSQPQHF.

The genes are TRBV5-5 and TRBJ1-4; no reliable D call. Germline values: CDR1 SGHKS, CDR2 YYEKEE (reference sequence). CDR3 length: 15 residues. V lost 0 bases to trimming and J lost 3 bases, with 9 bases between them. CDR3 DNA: TGTGCCAGCAGCTTGGTCGGGAACGCTAATGAAAAACTGTTTTTT. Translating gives CASSLVGNANEKLFF.

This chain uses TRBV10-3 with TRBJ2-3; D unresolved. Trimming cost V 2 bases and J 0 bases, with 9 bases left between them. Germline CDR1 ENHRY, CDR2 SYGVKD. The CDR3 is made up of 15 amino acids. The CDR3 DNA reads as TGTGCCATCAGTGAGGTTATTACTAGCACAGATACGCAGTATTTT. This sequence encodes CAISEVITSTDTQYF.

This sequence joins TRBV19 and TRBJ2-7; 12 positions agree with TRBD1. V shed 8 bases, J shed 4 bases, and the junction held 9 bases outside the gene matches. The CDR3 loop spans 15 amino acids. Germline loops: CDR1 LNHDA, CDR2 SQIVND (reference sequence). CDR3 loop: CASRPGTGGGYEQYF. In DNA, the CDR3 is TGTGCCAGTCGACCAGGGACAGGGGGCGGATACGAGCAGTACTTC.